This T cell receptor beta chain was sequenced in a study of graft-versus-host responses after intestinal transplantation. Study summary: Anti-thymocyte globulin induction, then tacrolimus and steroids for 3 to 4 years, went to all recipients.

Here immunoSEQ multiplex PCR was the method, and the copy in TCRdb shows in-frame clones only, minus some. Of approximately 77,000 clones in the sample, about 89% were seen once. Trimming took 2 bases from V and 4 from J, leaving 9 bases between them. This CDR3 comprises 13 residues. CDR1 and CDR2 (germline): ENHRY, SYGVKD. In this sample, this clone turned up once. Its antigen is still unknown. The TCR was taken from a human donor who received an intestinal transplant. The rearrangement joins TRBV10-3 to TRBJ2-7, with a weak D call TRBD2 (5 bases). The sequencing used unstimulated CD4+ T cells sorted from spleen or lymph node cells, collected before intestinal transplant. The CDR3 bases are TGTGCCATCAGTGAGACTAGTAGTTACGAGCAGTACTTC. Encoded protein: CAISETSSYEQYF.